Described below is a single TCR beta chain sequence and its context. Its cognate antigen has yet to be identified. No quality values exist for individual bases; no much larger clone is one base distant. Library generation was performed with the immunoSEQ multiplex PCR assay. The multiplex PCR relied on a mix of 60 forward primers for TCR Vbeta segments and 13 reverse primers for TCR Jbeta segments. Amplification of the CDR3 region of rearranged TCR beta genes was performed with a multiplex PCR assay on genomic DNA. The amplified TCR beta libraries were sequenced on the Illumina HiSeq System as 87-base-pair reads. In the authors' own workflow: Across the 640 or so repertoires, a later analysis counted approximately 83 million unique TCR beta chains, some 11 million of which were shared by at least two donors. Raw reads were error-corrected and collapsed into unique sequences with a nearest-neighbor algorithm that merged closely related sequences to remove PCR and sequencing errors. CDR3 sequences were aligned to IMGT reference sequences to assign V, D and J gene segments. For a sequence to be retained, a match of at least six nucleotides to both a V gene segment and a J gene segment was required. A rearrangement was called productive if the CDR3 had no stop codons and remained in frame with V and J, and every other rearrangement was called non-productive. CDR3 was defined according to IMGT convention as the region running from the second conserved V-encoded cysteine to the conserved J-encoded phenylalanine. Sequences without an unambiguous match to a single V gene segment were excluded from the earlier analysis of 587 of the donors. In an earlier analysis of some 590 of the donors, a V segment was called functional when productive rearrangements were above 56.7%, and segregating when the standard deviation between donors exceeded 5%. To diagnose cytomegalovirus status from the catalog of TCR beta chain sequences, a statistical classification framework was built. V and J gene assignment, in a later analysis, came from comparing TCR nucleotide sequences with IMGT/GENE-DB human TR gene sequences. A later analysis assigned CDR3 sequences and most-parsimonious VDJ recombination scenarios with the TCRdist pipeline. In a later analysis, each TCR beta chain was defined by its CDR3 amino acid sequence together with its V-gene family, and reads lacking a unique V-gene family were excluded. In a later analysis, 450 to 600 highly shared, low-generation-probability nucleotide sequences were removed to address suspected cross-contamination and a sequencing artifact. In a later analysis, a clonal expansion index was calculated for each public chain from normalized within-repertoire ranks of inferred template counts. In a later analysis, generation probabilities were computed using a VDJ recombination model fitted to out-of-frame rearrangements, and the results were checked against IGoR. In a later analysis, TCR-TCR, TCR-HLA and TCR-CMV co-occurrence was scored with hypergeometric tests, and a repertoire-size bias correction was applied to TCR pairs. In a later analysis, false discovery rates were estimated by permuting HLA or CMV assignments 20 times. In a later analysis, co-occurring TCRs were grouped with DBSCAN, and TCRdist sequence similarity was added when clustering was performed within HLA-allele-positive subsets. Repertoires with fewer than 30,000 or more than 120,000 public chains, plus five repertoires with anomalous nucleotide sharing, were excluded from co-occurrence clustering. TCRdb stores this immuneACCESS table with in-frame sequences only. Part of the clones is absent; in the studies checked, under half of the shortfall reflects unresolved V genes, and no reason is known for the rest. The V and J calls and clone size come from that table; D and trimming were worked out from the DNA. The sample table shows around 150,000 clones, and roughly 78% are seen once. The ten largest clones capture under 2.5% of the sample.

This record belongs to a study of cytomegalovirus exposure and HLA in healthy donors (dated by TCRdb to 2016 to 2017). The study in broad terms: An earlier analysis of some 620 of the donors reported 276 Gb of sequence data and 117 million unique TCR beta sequences obtained from about 180 million T cells. Class I and class II HLA loci were covered by the typing at four-digit resolution. Of the approximately 370 genotyped donors, 65% to 90% were placed in the genetic ancestry cluster associated with self-reported Caucasian donors. The number of typed donors differed by locus: 629-630 for A, B, C, DRB1 and DQB1; approximately 530 for DQA1; some 610 for DPA1; and about 450 for DPB1. Donor age, sex, ethnicity and CMV serostatus were compiled alongside the repertoire data. An earlier analysis of some 500 of the donors applied high-throughput TCR beta sequencing to assess whether each TCR beta V gene segment acted as functional or pseudogenic. About five DR-DQ haplotypes were treated as single units for association and clustering because of strong linkage in the cohort. In the later analysis, no new phenotypic data were used to find candidate immune exposures; instead, reliance was placed on TCR beta sequences and their occurrence across donors. Besides the first cohort of around 670 subjects, a separate validation cohort made up of 120 different subjects was used. Among about 370 genotyped donors of the cohort, an average of roughly 230,000 unique TCR beta nucleotide sequences was sequenced per donor, of which about 20% were non-productive. The study combined high-throughput TCR immunosequencing, statistical association of individual TCRs with disease status, and machine learning to predict cytomegalovirus infection status. Using immunosequencing, the study profiled T cell repertoires from approximately 700 subjects and related those repertoires to cytomegalovirus serostatus. Every repertoire in the discovery cohort had been generated on one and the same sequencing platform. The study aimed to test whether signatures of past pathogen exposure could be identified by cataloging public T cell receptors. In a later analysis, previously published TCR beta repertoires from 670 or so donors were re-analyzed and high-resolution HLA genotyping was added so that TCR occurrence patterns could be studied. An early release covering roughly 600 HLA-typed donors comprised about 300 gigabases of sequencing data and 85 million or so unique TCR sequences. A later genetic analysis took genome-wide SNP genotypes for 398 of the 666 donors and used that subset as a discovery cohort.

The cohort consisted of hundreds of healthy bone marrow donors. At the time of sampling, all cohort members were nominally healthy, though unrecorded immune exposures were likely present. The donor was CMV seronegative and belonged to the group of several hundred seronegative cohort members. Each donor provided a peripheral blood sample, and peripheral blood mononuclear cells were used for TCR beta sequencing. The Qiagen DNeasy Blood Extraction Kit was used to extract genomic DNA from the blood cell samples. The CDR3 runs 14 amino acids, cysteine and phenylalanine included. Only CDR3 DNA remains: 42 bases, in frame from the first base. Taken from the germline V gene, the CDR1 and CDR2 loops are SGDLS and YYNGEE. The V and J ends are trimmed by 4 bases and 8 bases, leaving 16 bases between them. Results and caveats for the whole study, not just this receptor: It was suggested by the authors that the approach could potentially be generalized to other disease states and immunological phenotypes. In a later analysis, HLA-associated TCR beta chains were found to be more clonally expanded and to have lower generation probabilities than equally common non-associated chains. Because the 87-base-pair reads could not distinguish some IMGT-functional V segments, including TRBV6-2 and TRBV6-3, those segments were excluded. A further reported finding was that TCR beta sequences accurately predicted the HLA-A and HLA-B alleles for most subjects in the first cohort. According to a later genetic analysis, donors in an Asian-associated ancestry cluster had fewer N-insertions in productive TCRs than the approximately 700-donor mean. A later analysis reported that several top co-occurrence clusters appeared linked to parvovirus B19, influenza, CMV and Epstein-Barr virus. An association between a missense DCLRE1C variant and V-gene and J-gene trimming of TCR beta chains was found in a later genetic analysis and replicated in an independent cohort. When HLA alleles, especially DR and DQ, strongly co-occurred, attributing TCR associations to individual alleles was difficult. According to a later analysis, TCR association rates differed among HLA loci, with DRB1 alleles showing the most associated TCRs and HLA-C alleles showing the fewest. For the cohort, immune exposure information was limited to CMV serostatus. Specific HLA alleles were associated with 16,951 TCR beta sequences at a false discovery rate of 0.05 in a later analysis. In vitro tests confirmed that a few of the cytomegalovirus-associated TCR beta chains recognize cytomegalovirus antigens. This cohort had only TCR beta chains sequenced, and the lack of alpha or paired-chain data limited which features could be detected. Because counts were too low, roughly 18 rarely observed V segments, including chromosome 9 orphons, were left out of the earlier analysis of about 500 of the donors. Linkage disequilibrium might explain the correlated functional status among segregating V segments, but an unknown experimental factor could not be ruled out. The classifier was reported to diagnose cytomegalovirus status with high specificity and sensitivity in both the original and validation cohorts. HLA typing was unavailable for some donors at each locus, so association tests used only the typed subset. The sequencing pipeline was judged likely to have produced a cluster of highly shared sequence variants as a technical artifact. Presence/absence analyses assumed roughly uniform sequencing depth across donors, an assumption that may not hold. A total of 150 to 200 TCR beta chains were listed by the study as associated with cytomegalovirus. While some public TCRs were present in many individuals, most TCR sequences turned up only very rarely across donors. An earlier analysis of 587 of the donors showed that most TCR beta V segments appeared in productive rearrangements either about 87% or about 30% of the time, which broadly matched IMGT annotations. Most CMV-associated TCR beta chains appeared to be HLA-restricted in a later analysis, and the HLA associations seemed to be driven largely by CMV exposure.

Sample: PBMCs. The sequence came from a man aged 35-49 years in good health and CMV-seronegative. The chain is assembled from TRBV9 and TRBJ1-5; a weak D assignment points to TRBD1 (5 bases agree). DNA sequence: TGTGCCAGCAGCTTCGACGGGAGGGGAGAGCCCCAGCATTTT. This is translated as CASSFDGRGEPQHF.